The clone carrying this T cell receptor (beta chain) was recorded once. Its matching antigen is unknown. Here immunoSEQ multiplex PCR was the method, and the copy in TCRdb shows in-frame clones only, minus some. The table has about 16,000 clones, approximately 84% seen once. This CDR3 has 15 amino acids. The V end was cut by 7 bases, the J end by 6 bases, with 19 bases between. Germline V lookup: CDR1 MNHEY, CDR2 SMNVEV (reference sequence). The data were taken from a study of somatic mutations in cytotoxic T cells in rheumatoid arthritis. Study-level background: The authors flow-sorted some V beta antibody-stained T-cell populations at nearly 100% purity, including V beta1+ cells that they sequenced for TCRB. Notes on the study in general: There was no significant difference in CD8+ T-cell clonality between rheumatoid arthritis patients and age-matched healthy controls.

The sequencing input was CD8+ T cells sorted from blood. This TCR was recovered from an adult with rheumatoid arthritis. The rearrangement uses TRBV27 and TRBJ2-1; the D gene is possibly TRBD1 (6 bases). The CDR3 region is CASTIQGKGSNEQFF. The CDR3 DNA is TGTGCCAGCACTATACAGGGAAAGGGGAGCAATGAGCAGTTCTTC.